This entry concerns a single T cell receptor (beta chain). This table comes from immunoSEQ multiplex PCR, and its TCRdb copy is limited to in-frame clones, with some not included. The data contain some 110,000 clones, approximately 90% of them singletons. The data are from a study of T cell changes during pregnancy in multiple sclerosis. V dropped 0 bases and J dropped 7 bases, with 15 bases sitting between them. The CDR3 has 14 residues. CDR1 is GTSNPN, CDR2 SVGIG, per germline (reference sequence). This chain joins TRBV30 and TRBJ1-2; maybe TRBD1 (6 bases). The sample consisted of peripheral blood, taken in the third trimester of pregnancy. This receptor was obtained from a female donor with multiple sclerosis, enrolled in a pregnancy study. This CDR3 is CAWSVVRGVGGYTF. CDR3 nucleotides: TGTGCCTGGAGTGTAGTCAGGGGAGTGGGTGGCTACACCTTC.